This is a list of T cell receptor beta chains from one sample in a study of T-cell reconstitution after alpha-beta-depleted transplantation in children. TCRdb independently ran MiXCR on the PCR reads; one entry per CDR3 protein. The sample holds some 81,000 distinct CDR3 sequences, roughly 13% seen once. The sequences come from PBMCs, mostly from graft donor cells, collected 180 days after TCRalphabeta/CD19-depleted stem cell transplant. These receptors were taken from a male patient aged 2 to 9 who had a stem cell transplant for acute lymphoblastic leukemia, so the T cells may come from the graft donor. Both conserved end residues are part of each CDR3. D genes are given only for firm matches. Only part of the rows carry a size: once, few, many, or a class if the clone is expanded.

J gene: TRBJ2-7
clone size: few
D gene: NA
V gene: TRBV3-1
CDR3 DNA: TGTGCCAGCAGCCAACTTCCATACGAGCAGTACTTC
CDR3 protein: CASSQLPYEQYF

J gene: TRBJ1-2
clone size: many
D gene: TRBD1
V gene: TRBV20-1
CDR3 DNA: TGCAGTGCTACAGGGGGCTGGTATGGCTACACCTTC
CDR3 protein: CSATGGWYGYTF

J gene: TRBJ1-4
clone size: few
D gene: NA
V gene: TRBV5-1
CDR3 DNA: TGCGCCAGCAGCTTGAAAGGAGAAGGGGAAAAACTGTTTTTT
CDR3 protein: CASSLKGEGEKLFF

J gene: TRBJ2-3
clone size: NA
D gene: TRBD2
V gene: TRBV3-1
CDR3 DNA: TGTGCCAGCAGCCGGACTAGCGGGAGTGGAGATACGCAGTATTTT
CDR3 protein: CASSRTSGSGDTQYF

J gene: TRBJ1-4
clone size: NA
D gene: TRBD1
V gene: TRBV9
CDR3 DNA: TGTGCCAGCAGCCTTAGGACAGGTTCTAATGAAAAACTGTTTTTT
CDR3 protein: CASSLRTGSNEKLFF

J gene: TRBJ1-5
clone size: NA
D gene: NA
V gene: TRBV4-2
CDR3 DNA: TGTGCCAGCAGCGCAGGGCGCGCTAATCGGCCCCAGCATTTT
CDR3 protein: CASSAGRANRPQHF

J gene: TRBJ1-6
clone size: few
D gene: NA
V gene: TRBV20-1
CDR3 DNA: TGCAGTGCTAGAGATCGAGTAAAGTGGCAGTTGAGTAATTCACCCCTCCACTTT
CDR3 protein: CSARDRVKWQLSNSPLHF

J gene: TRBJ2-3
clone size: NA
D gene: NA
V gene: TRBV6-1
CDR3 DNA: TGTGCCAGCAGTCCCCTGGATCCAGCAGTGGATACGCAGTATTTT
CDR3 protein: CASSPLDPAVDTQYF

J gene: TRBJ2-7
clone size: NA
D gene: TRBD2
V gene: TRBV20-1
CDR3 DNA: TGCAGTGCTAGAGATAGACTAGCGGGAGGGCCGTGGGAGCAGTACTTC
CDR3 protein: CSARDRLAGGPWEQYF

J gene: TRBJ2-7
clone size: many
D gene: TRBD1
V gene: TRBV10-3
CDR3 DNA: TGTGCCTCGCACGCGACAGGGGTGGGCTCCTACGAGCAGTACTTC
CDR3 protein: CASHATGVGSYEQYF

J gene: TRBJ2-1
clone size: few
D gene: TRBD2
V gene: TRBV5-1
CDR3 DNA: TGCGCCAGCAGCTTGGGCCCTCCCACTAGCGGGTTTTTAGAGCAGTTCTTC
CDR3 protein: CASSLGPPTSGFLEQFF

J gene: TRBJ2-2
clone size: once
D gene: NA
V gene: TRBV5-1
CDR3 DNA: TGCGCCAGCAGCTCGACGACAGGCGGGGGTTTGAACACCGGGGAGCTGTTTTTT
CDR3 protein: CASSSTTGGGLNTGELFF

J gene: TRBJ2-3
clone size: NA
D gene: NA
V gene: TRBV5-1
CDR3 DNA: TGCGCCAGCAGCAAAGGCAGAAGTGGGAGCACAGATACGCAGTATTTT
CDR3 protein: CASSKGRSGSTDTQYF

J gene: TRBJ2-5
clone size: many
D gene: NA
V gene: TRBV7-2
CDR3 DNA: TGTGCCAGCAGCCCCCAGGCTAGCGAAGAGACCCAGTACTTC
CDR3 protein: CASSPQASEETQYF

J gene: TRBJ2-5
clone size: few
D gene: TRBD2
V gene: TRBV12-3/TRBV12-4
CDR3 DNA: TGTGCCAGCACCCTTAGCGGGAGGGCTGAAGAGACCCAGTACTTC
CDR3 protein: CASTLSGRAEETQYF

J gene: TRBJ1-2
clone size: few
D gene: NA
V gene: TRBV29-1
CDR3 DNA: TGCAGCGTTGAAGGAGCATTTCCGAACTATGGCTACACCTTC
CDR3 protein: CSVEGAFPNYGYTF

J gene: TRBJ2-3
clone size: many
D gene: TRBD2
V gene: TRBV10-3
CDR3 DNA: TGTGCCATCGAAAAAGCGGGGGGCACAGATACGCAGTATTTT
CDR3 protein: CAIEKAGGTDTQYF